This TCR beta chain emerged from a study of cytomegalovirus exposure and HLA in healthy donors. Overall study findings and caveats: Presence/absence analyses treated sequencing depth as roughly uniform across donors.

Per the germline V gene, CDR1 is GTSNPN and CDR2 is SVGIG (reference sequence). The CDR3 extends over 10 amino acids. Deletions cut 2 bases from V and 7 bases from J, with 3 bases between. The donors, nominally healthy at sampling, likely had unrecorded immune exposures. A multiplex PCR was run with 60 Vbeta primers and 13 Jbeta primers. Measured with immunoSEQ multiplex PCR; TCRdb has only the in-frame clones, and not every one. The sample includes some 130,000 clones, roughly 75% seen only once; the top ten take more than 4.5%. As to this clone: Its antigen remains unknown.

The sample taken for sequencing was PBMCs. The rearrangement joins TRBV30 to TRBJ2-1, with no clear D. The sequence came from a young man in good health. CDR3 sequence reads: CAWSPNEQFF. The CDR3 DNA follows: TGTGCCTGGAGTCCAAATGAGCAGTTCTTC. Looking up the rest from reference TRBV30 and TRBJ2-1 gives the full variable domain: SQTIHQWPATLVQPVGSPLSLECTVEGTSNPNLYWYRQAAGRGLQLLFYSVGIGQISSEVPQNLSASRPQDRQFILSSKKLLLSDSGFYLCAWSPNEQFFGPGTRLTVL.